Below are 29 T cell receptor delta chains sequenced from a single sample in a study of Vδ1+ human thymocytes (dated by TCRdb to between 2017 and 2018). These reads were obtained on an Illumina MiSeq. RNA was isolated using the RNeasy mini kit, and reverse transcription was performed with Superscript III. To generate the CDR3 amplicons, a multiplex PCR was run using pooled V-gene forward primers together with a constant-region reverse primer that carried Illumina adaptor overhangs. For TCRdb, the public reads were processed anew by CATT, and duplicate DNA sequences were folded into one row. This sample is represented by more than 50,000 delta-chain clones; about 14% of them were singletons. The top ten hold about 0.35% of the sample. Their antigen targets remain unknown. Overall study outcomes, separate from this receptor: Unlike the oligoclonal repertoires in peripheral blood, the thymic TRG and TRD repertoires appeared highly polyclonal, with Gaussian CDR3 length distributions.

Sequenced sample: Vdelta1+ gamma-delta thymocytes from the thymus. According to the study, the label for this sample's cell subset or site signals: FACS-sorted CD3+ TCRalphabeta- TCRVdelta1+ TCRVdelta2- thymocytes. These receptors originate from a girl in the first two years of life who had congenital heart surgery.

This clone turned up a few times. This chain links TRDV1 with TRDJ1; 7 nucleotides align to TRDD3. After removal of 2 bases from V and 0 bases from J, the junction contained 9 bases not matched to a gene. The CDR3 length is 17 residues. Germline V lookup: CDR1 TSWWSYY, CDR2 QGS. CDR3 amino acids: CALGESRWLGDTDKLIF. Here the CDR3 DNA reads TGTGCTCTTGGGGAATCCCGGTGGCTGGGGGACACCGATAAACTCATCTTT.

This clone was counted at least ten times. Other nucleotide sequences from this sample produce the same CDR3. V and J are TRDV2 and TRDJ1; no clear D gene. This CDR3 comprises 12 residues. Germline CDR1 and CDR2: GEAIGNYY and EKD. Trimming removed 5 bases at V and 14 bases at J, with 20 bases between. The CDR3 loop is CACATARADVIF. The CDR3 nucleotides are TGTGCCTGTGCCACGGCCCGTGCGGATGTGATCTTT.

V is TRDV1 and J is TRDJ1, with a possible D match to TRDD3 (6 bases). This CDR3 contains 19 residues. In germline, CDR1 is TSWWSYY, CDR2 QGS. V was cut by 0 bases and J by 2 bases, with 22 bases left in between. For the CDR3, the DNA is TGTGCTCTTGGGGAACTAAAAAAACCTAAAGGGATATCTACCGATAAACTCATCTTT. It specifies CALGELKKPKGISTDKLIF.

This clone has just a few counts. V and J are TRDV1 and TRDJ1; 7 nucleotides match TRDD3. Germline values: CDR1 TSWWSYY, CDR2 QGS. This CDR3 has 19 amino acids. V shed 0 bases, J shed 2 bases, and the junction held 15 bases outside the gene matches. Written as DNA, the CDR3 is TGTGCTCTTGGGGAACTTCCACTCCGGGGGAGTGGGGGAACCGATAAACTCATCTTT. This codes for CALGELPLRGSGGTDKLIF.

This clone was recorded a few times. The V gene is TRDV2, the J gene TRDJ1, with 7 positions matching TRDD3. The CDR3 has 18 residues. Trimming cost V 1 base and J 0 bases; bases outside gene matches: 13. CDR1 GEAIGNYY and CDR2 EKD come from the germline V gene. The CDR3 loop is CACDTKQPGGTHTDKLIF. DNA of the CDR3: TGTGCCTGTGACACGAAGCAGCCTGGGGGGACTCACACCGATAAACTCATCTTT.

This clone was seen only a few times. The junction differs from germline at one of its ends, possibly a read error. The genes are TRDV1 and TRDJ1, with 7 bases that match TRDD3. This CDR3 has 19 amino acids. Germline values: CDR1 TSWWSYY, CDR2 QGS. For the CDR3, the DNA is TGTGCTCTTGGGCCGCTCTCCCCAATCGGGGGATTCTACACCGATAAACCCATCTTT. It encodes CALGPLSPIGGFYTDKPIF.

This clone came up once. The V call is TRDV1, the J call TRDJ1; D uncertain. V was trimmed by 1 base and J by 0 bases, leaving 24 bases between them. This CDR3 contains 20 residues. CDR1 is TSWWSYY and CDR2 is QGS in the germline V gene. Here the CDR3 reads CALGERSLLSGTPYTDKLIF. CDR3 bases: TGTGCTCTTGGGGAACGGTCTTTACTTTCTGGAACACCTTACACCGATAAACTCATCTTT.

The rearrangement uses TRDV1 and TRDJ1; 7 bases match TRDD3. CDR3 size: 18 residues. Germline V gene lookup returns CDR1 TSWWSYY and CDR2 QGS. V lost 0 bases, J lost 7 bases, and 17 bases stayed unmatched. The CDR3 spells CALGELTPSWGRRTKLIF. Written as DNA, the CDR3 is TGTGCTCTTGGGGAACTAACGCCTTCGTGGGGGAGACGCACTAAACTCATCTTT.

The chain employs TRDV1 and TRDJ1, with D uncertain. V lost 4 bases to trimming and J lost 1 base, with 19 bases between them. The CDR3 length is 17 residues. Per the germline V gene, CDR1 is TSWWSYY and CDR2 is QGS. In DNA form, the CDR3 reads TGTGCTCTTGGGGTTCCGGTTCTTGGGTCACGCACCGATAAACTCATCTTT. This translates into CALGVPVLGSRTDKLIF.

The table lists this clone with a few counts. The chain has TRDV1 and TRDJ1; 8 bases match TRDD2. The CDR3 totals 18 residues. Germline lookup yields CDR1 TSWWSYY and CDR2 QGS. V trimming: 0 bases; J trimming: 3 bases; junction bases outside the gene matches: 12. CDR3 sequence: CALGELSSSYGWADKLIF. The CDR3, as DNA: TGTGCTCTTGGGGAACTGTCTTCTTCCTACGGCTGGGCCGATAAACTCATCTTT.

The sample holds a few counts of this clone. V and J are TRDV2 and TRDJ1; 9 bases line up with TRDD3. The CDR3 loop spans 19 amino acids. The germline V gene has CDR1 GEAIGNYY and CDR2 EKD. Unmatched junction bases numbered 17, after V lost 2 bases and J lost 2 bases. In nucleotides, the CDR3 is TGTGCCTGTGACAAACTGGGGGAGACCTGTACAATAAGGACCGATAAACTCATCTTT. Amino acid sequence: CACDKLGETCTIRTDKLIF.

This chain connects TRDV1 to TRDJ1; tentatively, D is TRDD1 (5 bases). The germline gives CDR1 TSWWSYY, CDR2 QGS. V was clipped by 1 base and J by 0 bases, with 18 bases between them. This CDR3 has 18 residues. The CDR3 sequence is CALGERECEIPYTDKLIF. In nucleotides, the CDR3 is TGTGCTCTTGGGGAACGTGAGTGCGAAATTCCCTACACCGATAAACTCATCTTT.

The J gene is TRDJ1, the V gene TRDV1, with D possibly TRDD3 on 5 matching bases. The germline V and J ends were trimmed by 3 bases and 0 bases, with 11 bases remaining between them. The CDR3 consists of 15 residues. Germline assignment: CDR1 TSWWSYY and CDR2 QGS. The chain's CDR3 is CALGDRYPYTDKLIF. For the CDR3, the DNA is TGTGCTCTTGGGGACCGATACCCGTACACCGATAAACTCATCTTT.

This clone turned up a few times. V usage is TRDV2 and J usage is TRDJ1; 12 bases fit TRDD3. V gave up 0 bases and J gave up 0 bases; unmatched junction bases: 16. The germline V gene encodes CDR1 GEAIGNYY and CDR2 EKD. The CDR3 length is 21 residues. CDR3 residues: CACDTQEAGGYGAPYTDKLIF. CDR3 DNA sequence: TGTGCCTGTGACACCCAGGAAGCTGGGGGATACGGGGCCCCCTACACCGATAAACTCATCTTT.

Only a few counts were recorded for this clone. The chain uses TRDV1 and TRDJ1, with 9 bases lining up with TRDD3. The germline V gene has CDR1 TSWWSYY and CDR2 QGS. J lost 0 bases, V lost 0 bases, and 20 bases had no gene match. CDR3 length: 22 residues. CDR3 loop: CALGELGMGSPKWGINTDKLIF. The CDR3 coding sequence is TGTGCTCTTGGGGAACTGGGAATGGGCTCACCCAAGTGGGGGATAAACACCGATAAACTCATCTTT.

This clone was seen only a few times. The chain is built from TRDV1 and TRDJ1; TRDD2 agrees at 9 bases. The germline V gene encodes CDR1 TSWWSYY and CDR2 QGS. CDR3 length equals 19 residues. J was trimmed by 2 bases and V by 3 bases; bases with no gene match: 16. The CDR3 DNA is TGTGCTCTTGGGGATCCTCCTTCCTACCACTGGGGACCGACCGATAAACTCATCTTT. This codes for CALGDPPSYHWGPTDKLIF.

This clone came up a few times. V is TRDV1 and J is TRDJ1; 9 bases fit TRDD3. Germline V gene data show CDR1 as TSWWSYY and CDR2 as QGS. The V and J ends lost 6 bases and 0 bases, in that order; junction bases with no gene match: 17. This CDR3 region has 19 residues. In nucleotides, the CDR3 is TGTGCTCTTGGTGGACCCTACGACTGGGGGACCGGCTACACCGATAAACTCATCTTT. Translated: CALGGPYDWGTGYTDKLIF.

The V call is TRDV1, the J call TRDJ1; D is undetermined. This CDR3 is 12 amino acids long. The V end was cut by 0 bases, the J end by 7 bases, with 6 bases between. Per germline, CDR1 TSWWSYY and CDR2 QGS. In DNA form, the CDR3 reads TGTGCTCTTGGGGAACTGATTGGTAAACTCATCTTT. Protein sequence: CALGELIGKLIF.

With respect to this clone: The identical CDR3 is also encoded by other nucleotide sequences in the sample. The gene calls are TRDV1 and TRDJ1; 9 bases line up with TRDD2. There are 20 residues in the CDR3. The J segment lost 2 bases and the V segment lost 4 bases, leaving 20 bases of the junction unmatched. Germline CDR1 TSWWSYY, CDR2 QGS. As DNA, the CDR3 is TGTGCTCTTGGGGTCCGGCCTTCCTACTTACTGGGTCCAGAGACCGATAAACTCATCTTT. Its protein product is CALGVRPSYLLGPETDKLIF.

V gene TRDV1 combines with J gene TRDJ1; possible D gene TRDD3, 6 bases. V lost 4 bases to trimming and J lost 0 bases, with 33 bases between them. Germline CDR1 is TSWWSYY and CDR2 is QGS. There are 22 residues in the CDR3. CDR3 DNA: TGTGCTCTTGGGGGCCTAGCCCGCGGGGGAGTCTCCGCTAATTTATACACCGATAAACTCATCTTT. It yields the protein CALGGLARGGVSANLYTDKLIF.

The table lists this clone with a few counts. The rearrangement joins TRDV1 to TRDJ1; 10 bases align to TRDD3. Germline V gene sequence: CDR1 TSWWSYY, CDR2 QGS. V was clipped by 7 bases and J by 2 bases; unmatched bases: 13. This CDR3 contains 17 residues. CDR3 loop: CALVSKLGLGDTDKLIF. DNA for the CDR3: TGTGCTCTTGTATCAAAATTGGGACTGGGGGATACCGATAAACTCATCTTT.

A few counts support this clone. The V and J genes are TRDV1 and TRDJ1; the D gene is possibly TRDD3 (7 bases). V lost 5 bases to trimming and J lost 0 bases, with 34 bases between them. Germline CDR1 and CDR2: TSWWSYY and QGS. This CDR3 has 22 residues. In nucleotides, the CDR3 is TGTGCTCTTGGGAAGGGACAGACGACCGTCTTCCTGGGGGGACCTTACACCGATAAACTCATCTTT. It yields the protein CALGKGQTTVFLGGPYTDKLIF.

The chain combines TRDV1 with TRDJ1, with D uncertain. The CDR3 consists of 14 residues. V was clipped by 0 bases and J by 3 bases, with 8 bases between them. CDR1 and CDR2 from the germline V gene are TSWWSYY and QGS. The CDR3 spells CALGELGYADKLIF. In DNA, the CDR3 is TGTGCTCTTGGGGAACTAGGTTATGCCGATAAACTCATCTTT.

The chain combines TRDV1 with TRDJ1; 9 bases fit TRDD3. Germline lookup yields CDR1 TSWWSYY and CDR2 QGS. The CDR3 totals 19 residues. The ends lost 1 base at V and 0 bases at J; junction bases unmatched: 12. In DNA, the CDR3 is TGTGCTCTTGGGGAACCATTACGAGGACTGGGGGAGTACACCGATAAACTCATCTTT. It specifies CALGEPLRGLGEYTDKLIF.

V gene TRDV1 combines with J gene TRDJ1; the match to TRDD3 covers 12 bases. This CDR3 is built from 18 residues. The V gene's germline CDR1 is TSWWSYY and CDR2 QGS. V lost 1 base to trimming and J lost 3 bases; unmatched junction nucleotides: 9. This CDR3 is CALGEHHWGILSADKLIF. For the CDR3, the DNA is TGTGCTCTTGGGGAACATCACTGGGGGATACTGTCCGCCGATAAACTCATCTTT.

The V gene is TRDV1, the J gene TRDJ1; TRDD3 aligns across 10 bases. Trimming took 2 bases from V and 1 from J; bases not matched to a gene: 16. Germline V lookup: CDR1 TSWWSYY, CDR2 QGS. This CDR3 has 20 amino acids. In nucleotides, the CDR3 is TGTGCTCTTGGGGAAGGGTTCTTCCCCCACTGGGGGATTTGCACCGATAAACTCATCTTT. Protein product: CALGEGFFPHWGICTDKLIF.

This chain joins TRDV1 and TRDJ1, with 13 nucleotides matching TRDD3. The CDR3 covers 23 residues. Germline CDR1 and CDR2: TSWWSYY and QGS. Germline trimming cut 3 bases from V and 0 bases from J; bases unmatched to any gene: 22. DNA of the CDR3: TGTGCTCTTGGGGACCCGCGCACTGGGGGATACGCCGACACTTTCCCGTACACCGATAAACTCATCTTT. As protein: CALGDPRTGGYADTFPYTDKLIF.

This clone was picked up a small number of times. This rearrangement joins TRDV1 to TRDJ1; 8 bases map to TRDD3. Germline loops: CDR1 TSWWSYY, CDR2 QGS. Trimming cost V 4 bases and J 5 bases; bases outside gene matches: 21. This CDR3 comprises 19 residues. CDR3 DNA sequence: TGTGCTCTTGGGGTCTTCACTGGGGGCCGCAAACACCCGGAGGATAAACTCATCTTT. It translates to CALGVFTGGRKHPEDKLIF.

This clone was detected ten times or more. The rearrangement uses TRDV2 and TRDJ1; D is possibly TRDD3 (5 bases). CDR3 length: 16 amino acids. CDR1 and CDR2 (germline): GEAIGNYY, EKD. Trimming shortened V by 0 bases and J by 0 bases, and 13 bases separated the two germline ends. The CDR3: CACDTGIRGNTDKLIF. The CDR3 nucleotides read TGTGCCTGTGACACCGGGATCCGGGGTAACACCGATAAACTCATCTTT.